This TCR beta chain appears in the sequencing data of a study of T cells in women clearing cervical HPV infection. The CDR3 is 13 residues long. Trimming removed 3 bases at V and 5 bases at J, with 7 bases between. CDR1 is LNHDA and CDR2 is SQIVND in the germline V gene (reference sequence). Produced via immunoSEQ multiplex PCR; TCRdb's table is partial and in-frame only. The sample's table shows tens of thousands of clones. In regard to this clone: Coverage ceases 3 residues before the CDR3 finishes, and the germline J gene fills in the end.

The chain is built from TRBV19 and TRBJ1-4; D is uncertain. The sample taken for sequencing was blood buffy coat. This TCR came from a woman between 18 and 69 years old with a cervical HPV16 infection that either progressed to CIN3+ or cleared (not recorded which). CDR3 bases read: TGTGCCAGTAGTATTGGGCAAAATGAAAAA. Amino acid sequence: CASSIGQNEK. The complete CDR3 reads CASSIGQNEKLFF.